This T cell receptor (beta chain) was identified during a study of blood T cell repertoires in COVID-19. Overall study context: Acute and convalescent COVID-19 specimens originated in the United States, Italy and Spain. T cells, B-cell-depleted T cells, or PBMCs supplied cDNA or gDNA.

The CDR3 totals 16 residues. Trimming stripped 4 bases from V and 7 bases from J, with 19 bases between. Germline values: CDR1 SNHLY, CDR2 FYNNEI. Authors' methods: Researchers report that nucleated cell counts were estimated from reference gene primer amplification. TCRdb keeps only in-frame clones here, not all; method: immunoSEQ multiplex PCR. The V and J calls and clone size are taken from that table; D and trimming were inferred from the DNA. Of 65,000 or so clones listed, approximately 75% are singletons. J is TRBJ2-2 and V is TRBV2; D possibly corresponds to TRBD2 (7 bases). The source of this sequence is an elderly man with acute or convalescent COVID-19. The sample taken for sequencing was peripheral blood. CDR3 in amino acids: CASSARRGGASGELFF. The DNA of the CDR3 is TGTGCCAGCAGTGCCCGTAGAGGGGGGGCTAGCGGGGAGCTGTTTTTT.